This TCR beta chain appears in the sequencing data of a study of lymphopenia after photon versus proton radiotherapy (dated by TCRdb to the late 2010s). Background for the entire study: The immunological effects of photon versus proton radiation therapy were compared in patients with gastrointestinal tumors who developed high-grade lymphopenia. A cohort of around 20 patients with gastrointestinal tumors who received either photon or proton therapy and subsequently developed lymphopenia was included. The study aimed to characterize how the two radiation modalities differ in their impact on the immune system.

The investigation overall reported the following: Relative stability during treatment was observed in proton-treated patients, whereas loss of naive T cells and TCR diversity and gain of effector/memory populations were observed in photon-treated patients. Across the cohort, a larger post-nadir drop in TCR diversity was inversely correlated with overall survival time among patients who died. The authors looked at the survival association only in patients who died, and they framed better survival with proton therapy as a possibility rather than a demonstrated result. After the lymphocyte count nadir, repertoires from photon-treated patients showed oligoclonal expansion, particularly of CD8+ Temra cells, and this expansion drove the decline in diversity.

The CDR3 covers 15 residues, taking in both the cysteine and the phenylalanine. Just the 45-base CDR3 DNA is kept, in frame starting at base 1. The germline V gene (reference sequence) gives CDR1 as SEHNR and CDR2 as FQNEAQ. Trimming at the junction amounts to 0 bases on V and 1 base on J, and the germline ends lie 8 bases apart. The library was produced with the immunoSEQ multiplex PCR assay. T cell repertoires were profiled with deep sequencing of rearranged TCR beta loci together with multiparametric flow cytometry. TCRdb took this table from immuneACCESS and kept in-frame rearrangements with V and J called. Such tables lack part of the clones; where checked against another copy, unresolved V genes explain under half of the gap, and the rest is unexplained. The sample profile shows about 7,500 clones; approximately 90% of them were found once. The ten most abundant clones make up around 3% of the sample.

With respect to this clone: Its binding antigen is unknown. Base qualities are not at hand, and no much larger clone is one base apart.

The sequencing here drew on peripheral blood, taken from a patient treated with photon-based radiotherapy. The rearrangement joined TRBV7-9 to TRBJ2-3; no D gene can be assigned with confidence. The source is a woman aged 70-85 years with pancreatic cancer. The bases are TGTGCCAGCAGCTTAGCGTCGTCAGGCACAGATACGCAGTATTTT. It translates as CASSLASSGTDTQYF. Beyond the CDR3, the reference TRBV7-9 and TRBJ2-3 genes provide the residues; the full variable domain reads: DTGVSQNPRHKITKRGQNVTFRCDPISEHNRLYWYRQTLGQGPEFLTYFQNEAQLEKSRLLSDRFSAERPKGSFSTLEIQRTEQGDSAMYLCASSLASSGTDTQYFGPGTRLTVL.